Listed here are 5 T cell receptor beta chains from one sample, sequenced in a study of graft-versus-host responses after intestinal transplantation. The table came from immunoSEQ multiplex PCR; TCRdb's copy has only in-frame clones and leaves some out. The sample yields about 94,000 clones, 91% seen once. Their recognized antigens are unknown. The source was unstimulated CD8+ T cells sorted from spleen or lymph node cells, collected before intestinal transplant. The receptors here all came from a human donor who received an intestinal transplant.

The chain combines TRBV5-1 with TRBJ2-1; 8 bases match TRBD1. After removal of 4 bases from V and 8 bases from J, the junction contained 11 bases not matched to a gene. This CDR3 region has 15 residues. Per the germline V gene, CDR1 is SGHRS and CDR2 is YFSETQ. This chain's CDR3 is CASSPGQVTGDEQFF. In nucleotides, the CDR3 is TGCGCCAGCAGCCCGGGACAGGTCACGGGGGATGAGCAGTTCTTC.

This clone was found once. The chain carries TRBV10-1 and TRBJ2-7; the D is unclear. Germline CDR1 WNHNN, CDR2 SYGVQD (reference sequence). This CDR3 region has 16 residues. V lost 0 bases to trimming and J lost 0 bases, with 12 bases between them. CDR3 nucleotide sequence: TGCGCCAGCAGTGAGTCTCTAGTGCCTTACTCCTACGAGCAGTACTTC. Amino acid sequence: CASSESLVPYSYEQYF.

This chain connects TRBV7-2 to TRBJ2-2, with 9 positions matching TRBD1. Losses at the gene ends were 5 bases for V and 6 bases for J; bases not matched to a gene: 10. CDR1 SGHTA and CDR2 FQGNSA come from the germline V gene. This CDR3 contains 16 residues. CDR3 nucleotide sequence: TGTGCCAGCAGCAGCCGGGACAGGGAAAGGGCCGGGGAGCTGTTTTTT. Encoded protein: CASSSRDRERAGELFF.

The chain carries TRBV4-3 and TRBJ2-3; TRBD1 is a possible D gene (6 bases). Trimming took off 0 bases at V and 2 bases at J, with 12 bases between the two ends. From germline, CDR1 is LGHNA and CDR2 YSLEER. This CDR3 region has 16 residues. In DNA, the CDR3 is TGCGCCAGCAGCCAAGATCCCGGACAGATCACAGATACGCAGTATTTT. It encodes CASSQDPGQITDTQYF.

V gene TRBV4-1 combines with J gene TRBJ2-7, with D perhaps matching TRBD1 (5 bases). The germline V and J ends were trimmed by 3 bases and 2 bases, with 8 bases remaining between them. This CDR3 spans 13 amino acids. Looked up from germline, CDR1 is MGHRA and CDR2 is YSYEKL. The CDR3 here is CASSHPRAYEQYF. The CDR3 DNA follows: TGCGCCAGCAGCCATCCCAGGGCCTACGAGCAGTACTTC.